This is a list of T cell receptor beta chains from one sample in a study of T cells in localized non-small cell lung cancer. Clones were sequenced by immunoSEQ multiplex PCR, and TCRdb holds only the in-frame ones, with some missing. This sample yields under 35,000 clones, of which 92% are seen a single time; around 2.1% belongs to the top ten. This material consisted of peripheral blood, taken before any cancer treatment. All receptors come from a female donor of 60 years or more with stage I lung adenocarcinoma. CDR3s include the opening cysteine and the closing phenylalanine or tryptophan. The D gene is left open where the match is weak. Only some rows state a clone size, as once, few, many or a class for expanded clones.

cdr3_nt | cdr3_aa | d_call | j_call | v_call | clone_size
TGCAGCGTTGAGGAGTTTCGGCAGGGGGCGGCCGAAGCTTTCTTT | CSVEEFRQGAAEAFF | TRBD1 | TRBJ1-1 | TRBV29-1 | NA
TGTGCCAGCAGCAAAGGTCGGGCTAGCGGGGGGAAAGATACGCAGTATTTT | CASSKGRASGGKDTQYF | NA | TRBJ2-3 | TRBV21-1 | NA
TGCAGCGTTGAAGAGGGGGCGAACACTGAAGCTTTCTTT | CSVEEGANTEAFF | NA | TRBJ1-1 | TRBV29-1 | NA
TGTGCCAGCACCCCCAGCGGCGACACCGGGGAGCTGTTTTTT | CASTPSGDTGELFF | NA | TRBJ2-2 | TRBV9 | NA
TGTGCCAGCAGCTTAGGCAGGGAAGGTGGCTACACCTTC | CASSLGREGGYTF | NA | TRBJ1-2 | TRBV7-8 | once
TGCAGCGTCGAAGCGACAGGGAATCCCTCAGGGACCCAGTACTTC | CSVEATGNPSGTQYF | TRBD1 | TRBJ2-5 | TRBV29-1 | NA
TGTGCCAGCACCTTGGGGCTGTCGCTCGAAGCTTTCTTT | CASTLGLSLEAFF | NA | TRBJ1-1 | TRBV2 | few
TGTGCCAGCAGCATTGCGGGGATTCGGAACACTGAAGCTTTCTTT | CASSIAGIRNTEAFF | NA | TRBJ1-1 | TRBV5-8 | NA
TGTGCCTGGAGTGGGATCGAGGTCCTCTATGGCTACACCTTC | CAWSGIEVLYGYTF | NA | TRBJ1-2 | TRBV30 | NA
TGTGCCAGCAGCCCTAGTAGGGGGGATCAGCCCCAGCATTTT | CASSPSRGDQPQHF | NA | TRBJ1-5 | TRBV11-2 | NA
TGTGCCACCAGCAGAGATTTTAACAGCAATGAAAAACTGTTTTTT | CATSRDFNSNEKLFF | NA | TRBJ1-4 | TRBV15 | NA
TGTGCCAGTAGTATTTTCGGTGAAGCTTTCTTT | CASSIFGEAFF | NA | TRBJ1-1 | TRBV19 | NA
TGTGCCATCAGTGGGCCTACTAGCACAGATACGCAGTATTTT | CAISGPTSTDTQYF | NA | TRBJ2-3 | TRBV10-3 | NA
TGTGCCTGGAGTGAACAGGAAGGCAATGAGCAGTTCTTC | CAWSEQEGNEQFF | NA | TRBJ2-1 | TRBV30 | NA
TGTGCCAGTGGAGGGACACCTGGGAGACGATACGAGCAGTACTTC | CASGGTPGRRYEQYF | NA | TRBJ2-7 | TRBV19 | NA
TGTGCCAGCAGCTTAAAACAGGGGGACGAGCAGTACTTC | CASSLKQGDEQYF | TRBD1 | TRBJ2-7 | TRBV7-9 | NA
TGTGCCAGCAGCCGAGAAGGACAGGGCGACACTGAAGCTTTCTTT | CASSREGQGDTEAFF | TRBD1 | TRBJ1-1 | TRBV7-2 | NA
TGCAGCGTGGCGTTGAGGGGAAAAGGCTCCTACAATGAGCAGTTCTTC | CSVALRGKGSYNEQFF | NA | TRBJ2-1 | TRBV29-1 | NA
TGTGCCAGCAGCGCGATGGACTTGAACACTGAAGCTTTCTTT | CASSAMDLNTEAFF | NA | TRBJ1-1 | TRBV9 | NA
TGTGCCAGCAGCTCCAGTATAATTGGAGTCGCCTCTGGAAACACCATATATTTT | CASSSSIIGVASGNTIYF | NA | TRBJ1-3 | TRBV7-9 | NA
TGTGCCAGCAGCTTAGACCTGGGACACATGAACACTGAAGCTTTCTTT | CASSLDLGHMNTEAFF | NA | TRBJ1-1 | TRBV7-2 | NA
TGTGCCTGGACAGGCCGGGACAGGGAAGAGACCCAGTACTTC | CAWTGRDREETQYF | TRBD1 | TRBJ2-5 | TRBV30 | NA
TGTGCCTGGTCCGGGGCAGGGGGCGTCGGGGAGCTGTTTTTT | CAWSGAGGVGELFF | TRBD1 | TRBJ2-2 | TRBV30 | once
TGTGCCAGCAGCCGACAGCCGGGGGAATACGAGCAGTACTTC | CASSRQPGEYEQYF | NA | TRBJ2-7 | TRBV2 | NA
TGTGCCAGCAGCTTGGGAAACGGAGGTAGCACTGAAGCTTTCTTT | CASSLGNGGSTEAFF | NA | TRBJ1-1 | TRBV7-3 | NA
TGTGCCAGCAGCTTAGCGGGGAACTATGGCTACACCTTC | CASSLAGNYGYTF | NA | TRBJ1-2 | TRBV11-2 | NA
TGTGCCACCAGCAGAGATCCTGGTGGGGTGGGCTCCTACAATGAGCAGTTCTTC | CATSRDPGGVGSYNEQFF | NA | TRBJ2-1 | TRBV15 | NA
TGTGCCAGCTCACCACCGACAGTTTACGAGCAGTACTTC | CASSPPTVYEQYF | NA | TRBJ2-7 | TRBV18 | NA
TGTGCCAGCAAAACAAAGACGGGTCAGCCCCAGCATTTT | CASKTKTGQPQHF | NA | TRBJ1-5 | TRBV14 | NA
TGCGCCAGCAGTGAGTCTCGGGAGACTGGGGCCAACGTCCTGACTTTC | CASSESRETGANVLTF | NA | TRBJ2-6 | TRBV10-2 | NA
TGTGCCTGGAGGGACGGGAACACTGAAGCTTTCTTT | CAWRDGNTEAFF | NA | TRBJ1-1 | TRBV30 | few
TGTGCCAGCTCACCACCGATGGGGCCAGGGCTCTCTGAAGCTTTCTTT | CASSPPMGPGLSEAFF | NA | TRBJ1-1 | TRBV18 | once
TGTGCCAGCAGCTTGATGGTTTCGAACACCGGGGAGCTGTTTTTT | CASSLMVSNTGELFF | NA | TRBJ2-2 | TRBV7-2 | NA
TGTGCCAGCAGCTTGGTGGCATCGAACTCTGAAGCTTTCTTT | CASSLVASNSEAFF | NA | TRBJ1-1 | TRBV5-4 | NA
TGTGCCAGCAGTTTAGGACTCTATGGCTACACCTTC | CASSLGLYGYTF | NA | TRBJ1-2 | TRBV2 | NA
TGTGCCAGCAGCCGCACCGGGGGGGGCAATCAGCCCCAGCATTTT | CASSRTGGGNQPQHF | NA | TRBJ1-5 | TRBV6-5 | NA
TGCGCCAGCAGTGAGTACCTCACGGGACTAGCGGCGAGCTCCTACGAGCAGTACTTC | CASSEYLTGLAASSYEQYF | TRBD2 | TRBJ2-7 | TRBV10-2 | NA
TGCGCCAGCAGCTTGGTCGGCAATGGGGATGAAAAACTGTTTTTT | CASSLVGNGDEKLFF | NA | TRBJ1-4 | TRBV5-1 | NA
TGTGCCAGCAGTGAAGGATTGAGCTACAATGAGCAGTTCTTC | CASSEGLSYNEQFF | NA | TRBJ2-1 | TRBV25-1 | NA
TGCAGTGCTAGAGATCAGACAGGCCTGTTCTTC | CSARDQTGLFF | NA | TRBJ2-1 | TRBV20-1 | NA
TGTGCCAGCAGGGGAAACACAGGGCCACTGAGCGAGCAGTACTTC | CASRGNTGPLSEQYF | NA | TRBJ2-7 | TRBV27 | NA
TGTGCCAGTAGTAAACAATCTCGGGCCTTCTCTGGGGCCAACGTCCTGACTTTC | CASSKQSRAFSGANVLTF | NA | TRBJ2-6 | TRBV19 | NA